These 23 T cell receptor beta chains originate from one sample sequenced in a study of cytomegalovirus exposure and HLA in healthy donors. This PCR relied on a set of 60 Vbeta primers and 13 Jbeta primers. Here immunoSEQ multiplex PCR was the method, and the copy in TCRdb shows in-frame clones only, minus some. This table has over 150,000 clones, roughly 72% appearing once. The sample comprised PBMCs. The receptors originated from a man aged 30 to 39 in good health and CMV-seronegative.

The V call is TRBV4-3, the J call TRBJ1-1; weak D call: TRBD1 (5 bases). Germline CDR1 LGHNA, CDR2 YSLEER. This CDR3 comprises 16 residues. V shed 1 base and J shed 3 bases, with 15 bases lying between them. CDR3: CASSQAVGVLYTEAFF. In nucleotides, the CDR3 is TGCGCCAGCAGCCAAGCCGTAGGGGTTTTGTACACTGAAGCTTTCTTT.

The J gene is TRBJ1-5, the V gene TRBV2; possibly TRBD1 for D (5 bases). Per the germline V gene, CDR1 is SNHLY and CDR2 is FYNNEI. Trimming removed 5 bases at V and 1 base at J, with 9 bases between. The CDR3 consists of 14 residues. The CDR3 sequence is CASSFGQSNQPQHF. DNA for the CDR3: TGTGCCAGCAGTTTCGGACAAAGCAATCAGCCCCAGCATTTT.

The chain joins TRBV5-5 to TRBJ2-5; TRBD1 matches at 8 bases. V lost 4 bases and J lost 4; bases outside the gene matches: 12. Germline CDR1 SGHKS, CDR2 YYEKEE (reference sequence). The CDR3 consists of 16 residues. CDR3 in amino acids: CASSAGGGRQRETQYF. CDR3 coding DNA: TGTGCCAGCAGCGCAGGGGGCGGGCGACAGAGAGAGACCCAGTACTTC.

This clone showed up just a few times. This sequence joins TRBV2 and TRBJ1-5; tentatively, D is TRBD1 (6 bases). Germline-derived CDR1 and CDR2 are SNHLY and FYNNEI. The CDR3 extends over 15 amino acids. Between the trimmed V and J ends, which lost 2 bases and 6 bases, there was a span of 14 bases. The CDR3 coding sequence is TGTGCCAGCAGTGAAAACGGCGCAGGGGTTCAGCCCCAGCATTTT. It encodes CASSENGAGVQPQHF.

This clone was counted only a few times. The chain carries TRBV5-1 and TRBJ2-7; D might be TRBD2 (7 bases). This CDR3 region has 16 residues. Trimming pared 3 bases from V and 3 bases from J, leaving 19 bases between. Germline V gene data show CDR1 as SGHRS and CDR2 as YFSETQ. CDR3 nucleotides: TGCGCCAGCAGCTCCGGGGACGGGGGGCCTCACTACGAGCAGTACTTC. Translating gives CASSSGDGGPHYEQYF.

The chain couples TRBV7-9 to TRBJ1-5, with TRBD1 as a possible D gene (5 bases). The CDR3 runs 18 residues. Trimming stripped 1 base from V and 0 bases from J, with 16 bases between. Germline assignment: CDR1 SEHNR and CDR2 FQNEAQ (reference sequence). DNA of the CDR3: TGTGCCAGCAGCTTAGTTGGCAGGGTCGGGTTTAGCAATCAGCCCCAGCATTTT. Protein: CASSLVGRVGFSNQPQHF. Together with reference TRBV7-9 and TRBJ1-5, the CDR3 gives the full variable domain: DTGVSQNPRHKITKRGQNVTFRCDPISEHNRLYWYRQTLGQGPEFLTYFQNEAQLEKSRLLSDRFSAERPKGSFSTLEIQRTEQGDSAMYLCASSLVGRVGFSNQPQHFGDGTRLSIL.

The chain recombines TRBV4-1 with TRBJ2-7; maybe TRBD1 (6 bases). Germline assignment: CDR1 MGHRA and CDR2 YSYEKL. Trimming stripped 6 bases from V and 7 bases from J, with 19 bases between. The CDR3 is made up of 14 amino acids. This chain's CDR3 is CASRIQDSVGEQYF. The CDR3 coding sequence is TGCGCCAGCAGAATACAGGACAGTGTGGGAGAGCAGTACTTC.

The chain has TRBV19 and TRBJ2-1, with D perhaps matching TRBD1 (5 bases). This CDR3 is built from 14 residues. V was cut by 3 bases and J by 0 bases, with 6 bases left in between. The V gene's germline CDR1 is LNHDA and CDR2 SQIVND (reference sequence). CDR3 loop: CASSMGPSYNEQFF. CDR3 in DNA: TGTGCCAGTAGTATGGGGCCCTCCTACAATGAGCAGTTCTTC. Full variable domain (missing parts from reference TRBV19 and TRBJ2-1): DGGITQSPKYLFRKEGQNVTLSCEQNLNHDAMYWYRQDPGQGLRLIYYSQIVNDFQKGDIAEGYSVSREKKESFPLTVTSAQKNPTAFYLCASSMGPSYNEQFFGPGTRLTVL.

The CDR3 sequence is CASSHGTGSDEQYF. The DNA for the CDR3 is TGTGCCAGCAGCCATGGGACAGGTAGCGACGAGCAGTACTTC. J is TRBJ2-7 and V is TRBV4-2, with TRBD1 identical over 8 bases. This CDR3 comprises 14 residues. CDR1 and CDR2 from the germline V gene are LGHNA and YNFKEQ. V dropped 3 bases and J dropped 5; count of bases not matched to a gene: 6.

This sequence joins TRBV6-6 and TRBJ1-1; 8 nucleotides match TRBD1. Per the germline V gene, CDR1 is MNHNY and CDR2 is SVGAGI (reference sequence). Trimming took 6 bases from V and 1 from J; bases not matched to a gene: 4. This CDR3 has 14 residues. The CDR3 sequence is CASRGGQGNTEAFF. The CDR3 DNA reads TGTGCCAGCAGAGGAGGACAGGGGAACACTGAAGCTTTCTTT.

The V gene is TRBV28, the J gene TRBJ2-7, with 11 bases fitting TRBD2. The CDR3 length is 18 residues. Germline trimming cut 3 bases from V and 2 bases from J; bases unmatched to any gene: 12. Germline V CDR1 and CDR2: MDHEN, SYDVKM. CDR3 DNA: TGTGCCAGCAGTTTGCTTCTACCCTTAGCGGGGGGGCCCTACGAGCAGTACTTC. This encodes CASSLLLPLAGGPYEQYF.

The chain uses TRBV27 and TRBJ2-7, with TRBD2 matching over 12 bases. V was clipped by 4 bases and J by 2 bases; unmatched bases: 6. Germline V gives CDR1 MNHEY, CDR2 SMNVEV (reference sequence). CDR3 length equals 16 residues. DNA for the CDR3: TGTGCCAGCAGTTCCCAACTAGCGGGGGGCCCCTACGAGCAGTACTTC. This translates into CASSSQLAGGPYEQYF.

This clone showed up just once. The chain has TRBV2 and TRBJ2-5; 9 nucleotides agree with TRBD1. This CDR3 is built from 16 residues. Germline V CDR1 and CDR2: SNHLY, FYNNEI. The J segment lost 13 bases and the V segment lost 8 bases, leaving 23 bases of the junction unmatched. The CDR3 protein is CASQEEEARGDRALYF. In nucleotides, the CDR3 is TGTGCCAGCCAGGAGGAGGAGGCAAGAGGGGACAGGGCGTTGTACTTC. The whole variable domain, remainder taken from reference TRBV2 and TRBJ2-5, is EPEVTQTPSHQVTQMGQEVILRCVPISNHLYFYWYRQILGQKVEFLVSFYNNEISEKSEIFDDQFSVERPDGSNFTLKIRSTKLEDSAMYFCASQEEEARGDRALYFGPGTRLLVL.

V usage is TRBV14 and J usage is TRBJ2-5; TRBD2 agrees at 7 bases. Germline CDR1 and CDR2: SGHDN and FVKESK. V was pared by 4 bases and J by 5 bases, with 7 bases of the junction left unmatched. The CDR3 has 14 residues. CDR3 sequence: CASSLDLGGETQYF. The DNA of the CDR3 is TGTGCCAGCAGCCTCGACCTCGGGGGGGAGACCCAGTACTTC.

The chain is built from TRBV28 and TRBJ1-6; D possibly corresponds to TRBD1 (5 bases). V shed 1 base and J shed 5 bases, with 6 bases lying between them. The V gene's germline CDR1 is MDHEN and CDR2 SYDVKM. CDR3 size: 14 residues. CDR3 amino acids: CASSLLQDNSPLHF. The CDR3 DNA reads TGTGCCAGCAGTTTATTACAGGATAATTCACCCCTCCACTTT.

This clone was observed a few times. The V and J genes are TRBV28 and TRBJ2-7; TRBD1 is a possible D gene (5 bases). The length of the CDR3 is 13 residues. V lost 5 bases and J lost 3, with 11 bases in between. Germline CDR1 and CDR2: MDHEN and SYDVKM. CDR3 sequence reads: CASSTDSLYEQYF. As DNA, the CDR3 is TGTGCCAGCAGTACCGACAGCCTCTACGAGCAGTACTTC.

The gene calls are TRBV6-5 and TRBJ1-1, with 9 bases lining up with TRBD1. Trimming cost V 5 bases and J 4 bases; bases outside gene matches: 5. In germline, CDR1 is MNHEY, CDR2 SVGAGI. The CDR3 consists of 14 residues. This CDR3 reads CASSRWTGATEAFF. CDR3 nucleotides: TGTGCCAGCAGTCGGTGGACAGGGGCCACTGAAGCTTTCTTT.

This clone was seen only once. The chain's CDR3 is CASSMEAGIPGELFF. DNA for the CDR3: TGTGCCAGTAGTATGGAAGCCGGGATCCCTGGGGAGCTGTTTTTT. The chain carries TRBV19 and TRBJ2-2, with a weak D call TRBD2 (5 bases). V gave up 3 bases and J gave up 8 bases, with 16 bases separating them. Germline lookup yields CDR1 LNHDA and CDR2 SQIVND (reference sequence). CDR3 length: 15 residues.

The chain has TRBV6-6 and TRBJ2-1; D call uncertain. The CDR3 runs 15 residues. Germline loops: CDR1 MNHNY, CDR2 SVGAGI (reference sequence). Trimming stripped 0 bases from V and 3 bases from J, with 9 bases between. CDR3 nucleotide sequence: TGTGCCAGCAGTTACTCGGGCAAATTCTACAATGAGCAGTTCTTC. Protein product: CASSYSGKFYNEQFF.

This clone was observed a handful of times. The chain employs TRBV9 and TRBJ2-2; D perhaps matches TRBD1 (6 bases). Germline V gene data show CDR1 as SGDLS and CDR2 as YYNGEE. V lost 3 bases to trimming and J lost 2 bases, with 17 bases between them. This CDR3 has 17 amino acids. The CDR3 sequence: CASSGQQGQTNTGELFF. The DNA for the CDR3 is TGTGCCAGCAGCGGACAGCAAGGACAGACAAACACCGGGGAGCTGTTTTTT.

Points on this clone: Compared with germline, one end of the junction differs, possibly owing to a read error. This chain links TRBV7-8 with TRBJ2-7; 8 bases are shared with TRBD1. The CDR3 has 15 amino acids. Germline-derived CDR1 and CDR2 are SGHVS and FQNEAQ. The CDR3 sequence is CASRPDRGSSHEQYF. CDR3 nucleotide sequence: TGTGCCAGCAGACCTGACAGGGGTTCCTCCCACGAGCAGTACTTC.

This chain uses TRBV9 with TRBJ1-1; tentative D call: TRBD1 (6 bases). V gave up 0 bases and J gave up 0 bases, with 9 bases separating them. The CDR3 runs to 15 residues. Looked up from germline, CDR1 is SGDLS and CDR2 is YYNGEE. CDR3 sequence reads: CASSVVGGMNTEAFF. The CDR3 region has the DNA TGTGCCAGCAGCGTAGTAGGGGGAATGAACACTGAAGCTTTCTTT.

This clone was counted a few times. This chain uses TRBV29-1 with TRBJ1-1, with D perhaps matching TRBD1 (6 bases). Germline values: CDR1 SQVTM, CDR2 ANQGSEA. This CDR3 has 11 residues. The germline V and J ends were trimmed by 7 bases and 7 bases, with 13 bases remaining between them. In DNA, the CDR3 is TGCAGCGCCGGGACAAATAGTGAAGCTTTCTTT. Protein sequence: CSAGTNSEAFF.